The subject of this entry is one T cell receptor (beta chain). Antigen specificity is unknown. These data are taken from a study of T cell responses to AZD1222 COVID-19 vaccine. Study-wide results and limits: The reported proportion of spike-specific TCRs targeting unmutated variant regions was nearly half. Repertoire sampling occurred only after the peak T cell response. Two doses of AZD1222 preceded a rise in Spike-specific TCR breadth and depth.

Method: immunoSEQ multiplex PCR; TCRdb's copy keeps in-frame clones and lacks some. The sample has under 150,000 clones, roughly nine tenths seen once. Trimming stripped 5 bases from V and 0 bases from J, with 14 bases between. In germline, CDR1 is SEHNR, CDR2 FQNEAQ (reference sequence). There are 16 residues in the CDR3. The TCR originated in an adult who received the AZD1222 COVID-19 vaccine. Sequenced material: peripheral blood, taken 28 days after the second AZD1222 dose. The V call is TRBV7-9, the J call TRBJ1-3, with D hard to call. The CDR3 spells CASSHRGVNSGNTIYF. As DNA, the CDR3 is TGTGCCAGCAGCCACCGCGGAGTCAACTCTGGAAACACCATATATTTT.